The T cell receptor (beta chain) described here comes from a study of blood T cells in healthy people across ages. This clonotype was seen only a few times. The CDR3 totals 14 residues. The V gene lost 3 bases and the J gene lost 4 bases, with 13 bases spanning the gap. Germline CDR1 is SQVTM and CDR2 is ANQGSEA. Primed by a sample-barcoded 5' primer and a J-beta primer mix, a second PCR proceeded for 7 to 11 cycles. CDR3-containing paired-end reads numbering at least 2.5 million came from each sample. TCRdb used MiXCR to reprocess the 5' RACE reads, holding one entry per CDR3 protein. In the table there are approximately 800,000 distinct CDR3 sequences, around 68% of which are singletons.

The sequence came from a man aged 30 to 45 in good health. The gene calls are TRBV29-1 and TRBJ2-1; D uncertain. Material for sequencing was blood. The CDR3 reads CSVELQAAYNEQFF. The CDR3 DNA reads as TGCAGCGTTGAGTTGCAGGCCGCATACAATGAGCAGTTCTTC.